This is a list of T cell receptor beta chains from one sample in a study of blood T cell repertoires in COVID-19. Measured with immunoSEQ multiplex PCR; TCRdb has only the in-frame clones, and not every one. The data contain roughly 290,000 clones, roughly 90% of them singletons. Material: PBMCs or T cells enriched from blood (not recorded which). Every receptor here comes from a woman aged 18-35 years with acute COVID-19. CDR3s include the opening cysteine and the closing phenylalanine or tryptophan. The D gene is left open where the match is weak. Clone size is stated in some rows and not others, as once, few, many or a class when expanded.

v_call	clone_size	j_call	d_call	cdr3_nt	cdr3_aa
TRBV7-9	-	TRBJ2-5	TRBD1	TGTGCCAGCAGCCCCTCGGATGACAGGGGGCGGGAGACCCAGTACTTC	CASSPSDDRGRETQYF
TRBV28	-	TRBJ1-2	TRBD1	TGTGCCAGCAGCCCTCCCGGGACAGCGAGGAACACCTTC	CASSPPGTARNTF
TRBV18	-	TRBJ1-3	TRBD1	TGTGCCAGCTCACCCCTTCCCGGGACAGCGTCCGGAAACACCATATATTTT	CASSPLPGTASGNTIYF
TRBV7-6	-	TRBJ2-2	TRBD2	TGTGCCAGCAGCAAAAGCGGGAGTAACACCGGGGAGCTGTTTTTT	CASSKSGSNTGELFF
TRBV18	-	TRBJ2-5	TRBD2	TGTGCCAGCTCACGTCTAGCGGGAGAAGTAGAGACCCAGTACTTC	CASSRLAGEVETQYF
TRBV18	-	TRBJ1-2	TRBD1	TGTGCCAGCTCACCGGGGCAGGGGGCCGGCTATGGCTACACCTTC	CASSPGQGAGYGYTF
TRBV6-5	-	TRBJ2-7	-	TGTGCCAGCGGCGGGTTCCCCGCGACCTACGAGCAGTACTTC	CASGGFPATYEQYF
TRBV15	-	TRBJ2-1	TRBD2	TGTGCCACCAGCAGAGCCCGTCTAGCGGGAGGGAGCTCCTACAATGAGCAGTTCTTC	CATSRARLAGGSSYNEQFF
TRBV24-1	-	TRBJ2-1	TRBD1	TGTGCCACCAGTGAGACGGGACAGCACGACAATGAGCAGTTCTTC	CATSETGQHDNEQFF
TRBV10-1	-	TRBJ2-1	TRBD2	TGCGCCAGCAGTGAGTTGGGACTAGCGGGGTCATACAATGAGCAGTTCTTC	CASSELGLAGSYNEQFF
TRBV4-1	-	TRBJ2-7	TRBD1	TGCGCCAGCAGCCAAGATCCCGGACAGGGAAGCTCCTACGAGCAGTACTTC	CASSQDPGQGSSYEQYF
TRBV4-1	once	TRBJ2-1	-	TGCGCCAGCAGCCAAGACGACAGGTACAATGAGCAGTTCTTC	CASSQDDRYNEQFF
TRBV28	-	TRBJ2-2	TRBD1	TGTGCCAGCAGTTTATCCCCGACAGGGTACACCGGGGAGCTGTTTTTT	CASSLSPTGYTGELFF
TRBV19	once	TRBJ1-5	-	TGTGCCAGTAGTAGGGTCGGAGGGGCCGTCAATCAGCCCCAGCATTTT	CASSRVGGAVNQPQHF
TRBV6-5	-	TRBJ1-3	-	TGTGCCAGCAGTCCAGACAGACCGGGAAACACCATATATTTT	CASSPDRPGNTIYF
TRBV4-3	-	TRBJ1-1	TRBD1	TGCGCCAGCAGCCAAGAGGGCTTACAGGACAGGGGGCAGAACACTGAAGCTTTCTTT	CASSQEGLQDRGQNTEAFF
TRBV5-1	few	TRBJ1-3	TRBD1	TGCGCCAGCAGCTTATGGACAGGGATTGGAAACACCATATATTTT	CASSLWTGIGNTIYF
TRBV4-3	-	TRBJ2-1	TRBD2	TGCGCCAGCAGCCAAGTCAAACTAGCGGACAATGAGCAGTTCTTC	CASSQVKLADNEQFF
TRBV27	-	TRBJ2-1	-	TGTGCCAGCAGGGAGGGCCTGACCTACAATGAGCAGTTCTTC	CASREGLTYNEQFF
TRBV6-5	-	TRBJ2-1	TRBD2	TGTGCCAGCAGTCGTGGGGGGGGCAATGAGCAGTTCTTC	CASSRGGGNEQFF